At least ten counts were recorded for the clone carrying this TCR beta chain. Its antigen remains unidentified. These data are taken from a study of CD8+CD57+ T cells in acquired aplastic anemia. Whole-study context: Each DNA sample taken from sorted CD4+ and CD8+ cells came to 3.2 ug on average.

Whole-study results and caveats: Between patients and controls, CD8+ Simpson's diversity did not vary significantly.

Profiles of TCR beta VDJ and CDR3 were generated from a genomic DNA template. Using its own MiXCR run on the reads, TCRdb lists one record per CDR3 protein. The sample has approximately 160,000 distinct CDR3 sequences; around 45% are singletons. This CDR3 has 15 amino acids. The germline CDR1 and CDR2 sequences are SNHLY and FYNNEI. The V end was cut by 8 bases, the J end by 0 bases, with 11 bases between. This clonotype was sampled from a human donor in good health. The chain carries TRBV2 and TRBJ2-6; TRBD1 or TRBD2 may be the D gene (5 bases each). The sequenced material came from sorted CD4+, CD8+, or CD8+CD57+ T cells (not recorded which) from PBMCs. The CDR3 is CASGRQYSGANVLTF. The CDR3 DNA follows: TGTGCCAGCGGGAGACAGTACTCTGGGGCCAACGTCCTGACTTTC.